This T cell receptor (beta chain) appears in the sequencing data of a study of shared clonotypes between healthy human individuals. This table comes from immunoSEQ multiplex PCR, and its TCRdb copy is limited to in-frame clones, with some not included. The table records roughly 500,000 clones, more than 65% of them present only once. Germline V gene sequence: CDR1 SGHNT, CDR2 YENEEA. V was cut by 1 base and J by 5 bases, with 15 bases left in between. CDR3 length: 15 amino acids. This rearrangement joins TRBV11-3 to TRBJ2-7, with unresolved D. The source material was PBMCs. The receptor's source is a woman aged 40 to 49 in good health. Some clones in this sample may be carry-over from other donors' samples. The CDR3 DNA reads TGTGCCAGCAGCTTAGGAGGCACTCCAAGGCACGAGCAGTACTTC. Its translation: CASSLGGTPRHEQYF.